The rows below give T cell receptor beta chains drawn from one sample of a study of blood T cells in healthy people across ages. Each CDR3 protein gets one entry after TCRdb re-called the 5' RACE reads with MiXCR. The sample contains roughly 800,000 distinct CDR3 sequences, roughly 25% of which appear only once. Separately, the same data were catalogued under a study of T cells of mothers and their children.

Input material: blood. These receptor sequences come from a boy younger than 18 in good health. Both conserved end residues are part of each CDR3. Fields, in order: V gene, J gene, D gene, clone size, CDR3 protein, CDR3 DNA. A D gene is named only where the DNA matches it firmly. Where a row states a size, it is once, few, many or the class of an expanded clone; other rows omit it.

TRBV10-3	TRBJ2-7	-	-	CAITASGNPSEQYF	TGTGCCATCACCGCTTCTGGGAATCCCAGCGAGCAGTACTTC
TRBV28	TRBJ2-2	-	few	CASSSILQNTGELFF	TGTGCCAGCAGTTCCATCTTACAGAACACCGGGGAGCTGTTTTTT
TRBV7-9	TRBJ2-3	TRBD2	-	CASRRTPRTRESTDTQYF	TGTGCCAGCAGGAGAACCCCGCGGACTAGGGAGAGCACAGATACGCAGTATTTT
TRBV4-3	TRBJ2-1	-	-	CASSQGGTPSYNEQFF	TGCGCCAGCAGCCAAGGAGGGACCCCGTCCTACAATGAGCAGTTCTTC
TRBV29-1	TRBJ2-1	-	-	CSGDVADYNEQFF	TGCAGCGGAGATGTGGCAGATTACAATGAGCAGTTCTTC
TRBV29-1	TRBJ2-7	-	-	CSVEDPKDLSREQYF	TGCAGCGTTGAAGATCCTAAGGACCTCAGCCGCGAGCAGTACTTC
TRBV6-5	TRBJ2-7	-	-	CASSYSSGSSYEQYF	TGTGCCAGCAGTTACTCTTCCGGGAGCTCCTACGAGCAGTACTTC
TRBV5-1	TRBJ1-1	TRBD1	-	CASSEIGGMNTEAFF	TGCGCCAGCAGTGAAATAGGGGGCATGAACACTGAAGCTTTCTTT
TRBV12-3/TRBV12-4	TRBJ1-3	-	few	CASSFGGKSSGNTIYF	TGTGCCAGCAGTTTCGGGGGCAAGAGCTCTGGAAACACCATATATTTT
TRBV7-6	TRBJ1-2	-	few	CASSLDGFYGYTF	TGTGCCAGCAGCTTAGACGGGTTCTATGGCTACACCTTC